This TCR beta chain was recorded in a study of Ad26.COV2.S vaccination and SARS-CoV-2 variants. A note on this clone: What it binds is unknown.

Study-level points and caveats: Placebo and vaccine recipients had non-spike TCR breadth that was similar.

This sample's treatment: around 19 received Ad26.COV2.S at low or high dose, single or two shots; 5 received placebo; per-sample allocation not given. Day 63 following the first vaccine or placebo injection was when the samples were taken. Here immunoSEQ multiplex PCR was the method, and the copy in TCRdb shows in-frame clones only, minus some. This table holds hundreds of thousands of clones, 65% to 90% found once. Germline V gives CDR1 MNHEY, CDR2 SVGEGT. This CDR3 spans 15 amino acids. V lost 2 bases and J lost 0; bases outside the gene matches: 3. This sample comprised peripheral blood, obtained in a trial of Ad26.COV2.S vaccine versus placebo. J is TRBJ1-2 and V is TRBV6-2 or TRBV6-3, with 7 bases matching TRBD1. The TCR originated in a person between 18 and 65 years old who received the Ad26.COV2.S COVID-19 vaccine or a placebo. As DNA, the CDR3 is TGTGCCAGCAGTTACGTGACAGGGACTAACTATGGCTACACCTTC. Protein sequence: CASSYVTGTNYGYTF.